This T cell receptor (beta chain) is drawn from a study of a mutant IDH1 vaccine in newly diagnosed glioma. Background on the study: First vaccine doses came 4-6 weeks after radiotherapy alone, or with temozolomide cycles.

This CDR3 comprises 14 residues. Germline lookup yields CDR1 LGHNT and CDR2 FRNRAP. Trimming removed 1 base at V and 6 bases at J, with 12 bases between. Sequencing was performed with immunoSEQ multiplex PCR; in TCRdb, only in-frame clones are kept and a portion is missing. The sample carries tens of thousands of clones, around 80% recorded once. Concerning this clone itself: Its specificity is not known.

Time point meaning: week 23, last vaccination. Every single dose of the vaccine, 300 ug of mutant IDH1 20-mer peptide, came with topical imiquimod. The chain couples TRBV12-5 to TRBJ1-2; maybe TRBD1 (6 bases). The sequence came from a woman in her thirties or forties with glioma. Some clones in this sample may be carry-over from other donors' samples. Sequenced material: PBMCs, taken from a glioma patient whose treatment included an IDH1 peptide vaccine. CDR3 nucleotides: TGTGCTAGTGGTTTGGAGGGGACAAAGGATGGCTACACCTTC. Its protein is CASGLEGTKDGYTF.